The clone carrying this T cell receptor (beta chain) has a count of ten or more. Its antigen is undetermined. The source of the sample is a study of regulatory T cells in long-lasting Graves disease. Study-wide findings and caveats: Persistent disease showed a preference for TRBV28, TRBJ1-2 and TRBJ2-5. Newly diagnosed patients had higher TCR diversity than persistent Graves' patients did.

Regarding time point: persistent/refractory GD, antithyroid drugs over 5 years with positive TRAb. The TCR library was made from RNA extracted from PBMCs. The authors drew patients from an endocrinology department in Xi'an, China. As collected, the peripheral blood samples measured 7 to 9.5 milliliters each and went into EDTA tubes. The TCR beta library used iRepertoire HTBI primers with Arm-PCR amplification of CDR3. TCRdb ran MiXCR on the multiplex PCR reads and lists one entry per CDR3 protein. The repertoire holds roughly 300,000 distinct CDR3 sequences, around 23% seen once, with around 50% in the top ten. This CDR3 contains 15 residues. CDR1 and CDR2 (germline): SGHVS, FNYEAQ.

The chain employs TRBV7-6 and TRBJ2-5; the match to TRBD2 covers 8 bases. The DNA end lines up better with TRBJ2-7; the J call may be wrong. The sequencing here drew on peripheral blood mononuclear cells (PBMCs), taken when the disease was refractory, from a patient treated with antithyroid drugs. This sequence was found in a female donor with Graves disease. CDR3: CASSLAWSGSYEQYF. CDR3 coding DNA: TGTGCCAGCAGCTTAGCCTGGAGCGGGAGCTACGAGCAGTACTTC.